This T cell receptor (beta chain) originates from a study of blood T cell repertoires in COVID-19 (TCRdb year 2020). With regard to the full study: Samples covering the acute and convalescent phases of COVID-19 were provided by collaborators in the United States, Italy and Spain. The prospective study material was composed of cDNA or gDNA derived from T cells, B-cell-depleted T cells, or PBMCs. Deeply sampled blood TCRbeta repertoires from subjects exposed to, actively infected with, or recovered from COVID-19 were included in the dataset. The repertoires were released in a freely available public database intended as a resource for research on the immune response to SARS-CoV-2. Samples were obtained from the ongoing ImmuneRACE study (first 160 participants) and from roughly 1,300 subjects provided by 6 global collaborators. The sample metadata nearly always contained a de-identified subject ID, COVID-19 status, age in years and sex. HLA class I and class II types, where available, came from metadata supplied by the sample provider rather than from assay-based typing. Overall study results and their limits: Clinical and demographic metadata were provided uncurated, with the amount varying by source and participant.

TCRbeta CDR3 regions were amplified from genomic DNA using the immunoSEQ Assay, a bias-controlled multiplex PCR. In the paper's pipeline: Within the assay, amplification of reference gene primers was used to estimate how many nucleated cells each sample contained. Sequence reads were collapsed and filtered to measure the absolute abundance of every unique TCRbeta CDR3 rearrangement. For each sample, productive Simpson clonality was calculated by taking the square root of Simpson's diversity index across productive rearrangements. TCRdb limited this immuneACCESS table to in-frame rearrangements with V and J called. A share of clones is missing; checked studies link under half to unresolved V genes, and the rest is unexplained. The V and J calls and clone size are taken from that table; D and trimming were inferred from the DNA. Recorded for this sample are about 120,000 clones; about 87% of them occurred a single time. Of the sample, approximately 4.4% falls within the top ten clones.

The germline ends are 10 bases apart after V is trimmed by 3 bases and J by 11 bases. The CDR3 starts with the cysteine, ends with the phenylalanine, and has 11 residues. Only the CDR3 part of the read is kept: 33 bases, read in frame from the first base. Note on this clone: The specificity of this receptor is unknown. No much larger clone exists at a distance of one base, and base qualities are not known.

Each collaborating institution followed its own protocols to collect whole blood in K2EDTA tubes. Collaborator samples were shipped for TCRbeta analysis as frozen whole blood, isolated PBMCs, or DNA extracted from either sample type. The sample comprised peripheral blood. The chain couples TRBV12-3 or TRBV12-4 to TRBJ1-1, with no confident D gene call. The receptor comes from a woman between 50 and 59 years old with acute or convalescent COVID-19. Here is the DNA: TGTGCCAGCAGTTTCCGGGATCTGGCTTTCTTT. This gives the protein CASSFRDLAFF.